Listed here are 21 T cell receptor beta chains from one sample, sequenced in a study of blood T cells in healthy people across ages. The authors ran a second PCR of about 6 to 11 cycles using a sample-barcoded 5' primer and a J-beta primer mix. MiXCR, run by TCRdb on the 5' RACE reads, gives a single entry per CDR3 protein. This sample carries over 1,200,000 distinct CDR3 sequences, around 59% of them seen once, and the ten largest clones take about 6.3%. The material sequenced was blood. Receptors were obtained from a man aged 18 to 29 in good health.

The rearrangement links TRBV10-3 to TRBJ2-6; tentative D call: TRBD2 (5 bases). Germline V CDR1 and CDR2: ENHRY, SYGVKD. The length of the CDR3 is 17 residues. With 3 bases removed from V and 1 base from J, the gap between germline ends came to 13 bases. CDR3 residues: CAISDGIPGSGANVLTF. The DNA of the CDR3 is TGTGCCATCAGTGACGGGATCCCTGGGTCTGGGGCCAACGTCCTGACTTTC.

The CDR3 DNA is TGCGCCAGCAGCTTGGGCGACAGGGGTAGCACAGATACGCAGTATTTT. Amino acid sequence: CASSLGDRGSTDTQYF. The chain carries TRBV5-1 and TRBJ2-3; 8 bases line up with TRBD1. The CDR3 spans 16 residues. The ends lost 0 bases at V and 0 bases at J; junction bases unmatched: 3. Germline CDR1 and CDR2: SGHRS and YFSETQ.

The chain carries TRBV3-1 and TRBJ2-4, with unresolved D. V was trimmed by 4 bases and J by 6 bases, leaving 25 bases between them. Germline V gene lookup returns CDR1 LGHDT and CDR2 YNNKEL (reference sequence). The CDR3 consists of 18 residues. CDR3: CASSPTPYLLFKGNIQYF. Here the CDR3 DNA reads TGTGCCAGCAGCCCGACTCCATACCTGTTGTTTAAGGGAAACATTCAGTACTTC.

The chain couples TRBV2 to TRBJ2-3; D tentatively reads TRBD1 or TRBD2 (5 bases each). CDR3 length: 14 amino acids. With 3 bases removed from V and 4 bases from J, the gap between germline ends came to 11 bases. Germline assignment: CDR1 SNHLY and CDR2 FYNNEI. CDR3 region: CASSETGPPDTQYF. Written as DNA, the CDR3 is TGTGCCAGCAGTGAGACGGGACCCCCAGATACGCAGTATTTT.

This clonotype was seen more than once but under ten times. The J gene is TRBJ1-4, the V gene TRBV7-2; D remains ambiguous. V lost 0 bases and J 7 bases, leaving 9 bases between the germline ends. The CDR3 length is 14 residues. Germline V gene lookup returns CDR1 SGHTA and CDR2 FQGNSA. The CDR3 spells CASSLARGTEKLFF. CDR3 nucleotide sequence: TGTGCCAGCAGCTTAGCTCGGGGAACTGAAAAACTGTTTTTT.

The chain employs TRBV27 and TRBJ1-1; D is undetermined. Germline V gene lookup returns CDR1 MNHEY and CDR2 SMNVEV (reference sequence). The CDR3 runs 15 residues. V was pared by 3 bases and J by 1 base, with 12 bases between. In DNA, the CDR3 is TGTGCCAGCAGTTTCAATAAGCTGGGGAACACTGAAGCTTTCTTT. Its translation is CASSFNKLGNTEAFF.

This clonotype was observed a single time. CDR3 sequence (DNA): TGCAGTGCTCGACAGGGGACCCTCCGGGGTGAAGCTTTCTTT. Translating gives CSARQGTLRGEAFF. V usage is TRBV20-1 and J usage is TRBJ1-1; 8 bases match TRBD1. Germline V gene sequence: CDR1 DFQATT, CDR2 SNEGSKA (reference sequence). Trimming took 5 bases from V and 7 from J; bases not matched to a gene: 12. The CDR3 has 14 amino acids.

The rearrangement uses TRBV27 and TRBJ2-1; D may correspond to TRBD1 or TRBD2 (6 bases each). This CDR3 is 15 amino acids long. Trimming removed 5 bases at V and 4 bases at J, with 15 bases between. CDR1 and CDR2 (germline): MNHEY, SMNVEV (reference sequence). As DNA, the CDR3 is TGTGCCAGCAGTGCCGGATCGGGGGCTTACAATGAGCAGTTCTTC. This sequence encodes CASSAGSGAYNEQFF.

This clonotype has a handful of counts. The chain couples TRBV20-1 to TRBJ2-7, with TRBD2 identical over 7 bases. In germline, CDR1 is DFQATT, CDR2 SNEGSKA (reference sequence). V was pared by 1 base and J by 4 bases, with 7 bases of the junction left unmatched. The CDR3 spans 14 residues. This CDR3 reads CSARARLALYEQYF. The CDR3 DNA reads as TGCAGTGCTAGAGCGAGACTAGCCCTTTACGAGCAGTACTTC.

The table lists this clonotype with a count of one. The genes are TRBV4-1 and TRBJ2-7; 7 bases align to TRBD1. The CDR3 consists of 15 residues. Trimming removed 3 bases from V and 4 bases from J; junction bases left unmatched: 9. The germline V gene encodes CDR1 MGHRA and CDR2 YSYEKL. This CDR3 is CASSQDSGGEYEQYF. For the CDR3, the DNA is TGCGCCAGCAGCCAGGACTCAGGGGGAGAGTACGAGCAGTACTTC.

The CDR3 nucleotides read TGTGCCAGCAGTTCCGGACTAGCGGGAGAAGCAGATACGCAGTATTTT. This gives the protein CASSSGLAGEADTQYF. V and J are TRBV6-5 and TRBJ2-3, with TRBD2 identical over 13 bases. Losses at the gene ends were 4 bases for V and 4 bases for J; bases not matched to a gene: 5. CDR1 and CDR2 (germline): MNHEY, SVGAGI. The CDR3 covers 16 residues.

This clonotype was seen more than once but under ten times. The rearrangement uses TRBV4-3 and TRBJ2-5; D unclear. The CDR3 has 15 residues. Trimming pared 4 bases from V and 4 bases from J, leaving 16 bases between. Germline V lookup: CDR1 LGHNA, CDR2 YSLEER. The CDR3: CASSPFRGPGETQYF. CDR3 sequence (DNA): TGCGCCAGCAGCCCCTTCCGTGGGCCGGGAGAGACCCAGTACTTC.

This CDR3 is CSARAEGGGKDNEQFF. In DNA form, the CDR3 reads TGCAGTGCTAGGGCGGAAGGCGGGGGCAAAGACAATGAGCAGTTCTTC. The chain uses TRBV20-1 and TRBJ2-1, with D perhaps TRBD2 (7 bases). V lost 3 bases, J lost 5 bases, and 20 bases lay in between. Germline lookup yields CDR1 DFQATT and CDR2 SNEGSKA (reference sequence). CDR3 length equals 16 residues.

The chain recombines TRBV24-1 with TRBJ2-2, with D hard to call. Trimming removed 7 bases at V and 4 bases at J, with 9 bases between. The CDR3 is 13 amino acids. The germline V gene has CDR1 KGHDR and CDR2 SFDVKD. Here the CDR3 DNA reads TGTGCCACCAGGGGTACGCCCACCGGGGAGCTGTTTTTT. Its protein is CATRGTPTGELFF.

V and J are TRBV20-1 and TRBJ1-2, with D perhaps matching TRBD1 (5 bases). Trimming stripped 0 bases from V and 0 bases from J, with 14 bases between. Per the germline V gene, CDR1 is DFQATT and CDR2 is SNEGSKA (reference sequence). The CDR3 spans 16 residues. DNA of the CDR3: TGCAGTGCTAGAGATCAGAGTACAGGCACTAACTATGGCTACACCTTC. Residues: CSARDQSTGTNYGYTF.

J is TRBJ2-3 and V is TRBV3-1, with TRBD1 identical over 8 bases. There are 16 residues in the CDR3. V was pared by 4 bases and J by 4 bases, with 10 bases of the junction left unmatched. Germline lookup yields CDR1 LGHDT and CDR2 YNNKEL (reference sequence). The CDR3 nucleotides are TGTGCCAGCAGCCCACGGGTCAGGGGGCGCCCAGATACGCAGTATTTT. Protein product: CASSPRVRGRPDTQYF.

This chain joins TRBV10-3 and TRBJ2-7; 9 bases align to TRBD2. V shed 2 bases and J 3 bases; nucleotides not matched to a gene: 14. There are 18 residues in the CDR3. Germline loops: CDR1 ENHRY, CDR2 SYGVKD. CDR3 nucleotides: TGTGCCATCAGTGAGGGTAGTGGCGGGAGGGTACTTAACTACGAGCAGTACTTC. Translated, it gives CAISEGSGGRVLNYEQYF.

The V call is TRBV3-1, the J call TRBJ2-7, with 8 bases fitting TRBD1. With 3 bases clipped from V and 3 bases from J, the junction kept 10 bases outside the gene matches. The CDR3 runs to 16 residues. Germline V gene sequence: CDR1 LGHDT, CDR2 YNNKEL (reference sequence). DNA for the CDR3: TGTGCCAGCAGCCAGGAGCCAGGGACAGGATACTACGAGCAGTACTTC. Its translation: CASSQEPGTGYYEQYF.

This clonotype was seen ten or more times. V is TRBV20-1 and J is TRBJ2-1; TRBD1 or TRBD2 may be the D gene (6 bases each). The V gene's germline CDR1 is DFQATT and CDR2 SNEGSKA (reference sequence). The germline V and J ends were trimmed by 5 bases and 4 bases, with 18 bases remaining between them. This CDR3 comprises 15 residues. In DNA form, the CDR3 reads TGCAGTGCTTCCCTAACAGGGAGGTTTTACAATGAGCAGTTCTTC. Its translation: CSASLTGRFYNEQFF.

V gene TRBV29-1 combines with J gene TRBJ2-7, with unresolved D. The V gene's germline CDR1 is SQVTM and CDR2 ANQGSEA. V was shortened by 7 bases and J by 0 bases, with 19 bases between the two germline ends. The CDR3 is 15 amino acids. The CDR3 DNA sequence: TGCAGCGCTCCGGCCAACATGGATAGCTCCTACGAGCAGTACTTC. Translating gives CSAPANMDSSYEQYF.

This chain links TRBV7-9 with TRBJ2-1; 13 bases align to TRBD2. The J call may be incorrect, as the DNA end agrees better with TRBJ2-7. In germline, CDR1 is SEHNR, CDR2 FQNEAQ (reference sequence). The CDR3 sequence is 16 residues long. CDR3 bases: TGTGCCTCCGCCGGGACTAGCGGGGCCCCCTACAATGAGCAGTACTTC. Translating gives CASAGTSGAPYNEQYF.